This entry is about one T cell receptor beta chain. Antigen specificity is unknown. This sample is drawn from a study of blood T cells in healthy people across ages. General observations from the study: Whereas aged donors had fewer naive CD4+ cells, long-lived donors had more of them and higher diversity. Unsorted PBMCs prevented conclusive naive versus antigen-experienced comparison.

Trimming left V 6 bases short and J 0 bases short, with 12 bases between. CDR3 size: 14 residues. Primed by a sample-barcoded 5' primer and a J-beta primer mix, a second PCR proceeded for about 6 to 12 cycles. Template switching added a 12-random-nucleotide identifier to every cDNA molecule. TCRdb reanalysed the 5' RACE reads using MiXCR and keeps one entry per CDR3 protein. The sample gives 1.5 million to 2 million distinct CDR3 sequences, about 50% of which show up once; more than 2% is in the top ten. This clonotype was sampled from a middle-aged woman in good health. The sequenced sample consisted of blood. The chain links TRBV12-3 or TRBV12-4 to TRBJ2-7; D remains unclear. CDR3 residues: CASSREWGSYEQYF. The CDR3 coding sequence is TGTGCCAGCAGCCGCGAATGGGGCTCCTACGAGCAGTACTTC.